This TCR beta chain was found in a study of shared clonotypes between healthy human individuals. Background on the study: The plates for each donor numbered three CD4 naive, three CD4 memory, two CD8 naive and one CD8 memory. The study's findings and limits: When naive CD4 clonotypes were compared across a handful of donors, around 5% were shared.

Deep-level assay runs were performed. This table comes from immunoSEQ multiplex PCR, and its TCRdb copy is limited to in-frame clones, with some not included. The sample lists hundreds of thousands of clones; around 74% were seen once. This clone was recorded only once. Its target is not known. The CDR3 extends over 14 amino acids. V was cut by 0 bases and J by 6 bases, with 11 bases left in between. The germline V gene has CDR1 MNHNY and CDR2 SVGAGI (reference sequence). Recent acute infections and vaccinations were absent in the healthy HIV-negative adult donors. The sample taken for sequencing was memory CD4+ T cells sorted from blood. Subset indicated: CD45RA-negative fraction. The TCR comes from a woman aged 30 to 39 in good health. The chain is built from TRBV6-6 and TRBJ1-1; the D is unclear. The CDR3 DNA follows: TGTGCCAGCAGTTACTCAGGAGGGCACTCTGAAGCTTTCTTT. This translates into CASSYSGGHSEAFF.